Listed below are T cell receptor beta chains from one sample, sequenced in a study of graft-versus-host responses after intestinal transplantation. The antigens of these receptors remain unknown. Assay used: immunoSEQ multiplex PCR; TCRdb lists only in-frame clones, some missing. The sample records about 100,000 clones, more than 85% being singletons. The specimen comprised unstimulated CD4+ T cells sorted from spleen or lymph node cells, sampled before transplant. These receptors were obtained from a human donor who was the organ donor for an intestinal transplant. Each CDR3 is given with its conserved first and last residue. A D gene is named only where the DNA matches it firmly. Rows give clone size only sometimes, using once, few, many, or a class for an expanded clone.

clone size	J gene	D gene	V gene	CDR3 DNA	CDR3 protein
-	TRBJ2-1	-	TRBV9	TGTGCCAGCAGCTTCCTTTTTGATGAGCAGTTCTTC	CASSFLFDEQFF
-	TRBJ2-7	-	TRBV6-5	TGTGCCAGCAGCTCGACAGGTTACGAGCAGTACTTC	CASSSTGYEQYF
once	TRBJ1-1	-	TRBV6-4	TGTGCCAGCAGGCCAGGCATGTTGAACACTGAAGCTTTCTTT	CASRPGMLNTEAFF
-	TRBJ2-2	-	TRBV5-1	TGCGCCAGCAGCCGGGTGGGTCTTTTGCGGTCGAACACCGGGGAGCTGTTTTTT	CASSRVGLLRSNTGELFF
-	TRBJ1-1	-	TRBV4-1	TGCGCCAGCAGCCAAGTGGGCCGGCAGGTGACGAACACTGAAGCTTTCTTT	CASSQVGRQVTNTEAFF
-	TRBJ2-7	-	TRBV5-1	TGCGCCAGCAGCCCCAGCGGGCGCGGGCAGTACTTC	CASSPSGRGQYF
-	TRBJ2-1	-	TRBV19	TGTGCCAGTAGTATTTCCAGGGTCAGCGCCTCCTCCAATGAGCAGTTCTTC	CASSISRVSASSNEQFF
-	TRBJ2-2	-	TRBV19	TGTGCCAGTAGCGACAACACCGGGGAGCTGTTTTTT	CASSDNTGELFF
once	TRBJ1-2	-	TRBV6-1	TGTGCCAGCAGTGAATTATGGGGTGGCTACACCTTC	CASSELWGGYTF
-	TRBJ2-2	-	TRBV7-9	TGTGCCAGCACCCCAGCGGCGGTCCCCGGGGAGCTGTTTTTT	CASTPAAVPGELFF
-	TRBJ1-5	TRBD1	TRBV7-8	TGTGCCAGCAGCTTAGATGACAGGGGATTCAATCAGCCCCAGCATTTT	CASSLDDRGFNQPQHF
-	TRBJ1-5	-	TRBV30	TGTGCCTGGAGAGGAGGCAGGGCCGGGTCCCCCCAGCATTTT	CAWRGGRAGSPQHF
-	TRBJ1-1	TRBD1	TRBV7-8	TGTGCCAGCAGCTACTACAGGGGGCCTGACACTGAAGCTTTCTTT	CASSYYRGPDTEAFF
once	TRBJ1-2	-	TRBV5-1	TGCGCCAGCAGCTTCGGGGGGGACCCAGATGGCTACACCTTC	CASSFGGDPDGYTF
-	TRBJ2-1	-	TRBV4-2	TGTGCCAGCAGCCAAGGGAACGGGCAGAGCTCCTACAATGAGCAGTTCTTC	CASSQGNGQSSYNEQFF
-	TRBJ2-5	-	TRBV6-5	TGTGCCGGCCCAGGTTGCGAAGAGACCCAGTACTTC	CAGPGCEETQYF
-	TRBJ1-1	-	TRBV9	TGTGCCAGCAGCGTAGTGGGGGGCGCGGCTGAAGCTTTCTTT	CASSVVGGAAEAFF
-	TRBJ1-1	-	TRBV6-5	TGTGCCAGCAGTTACTCTGACAGATCTGAAGCTTTCTTT	CASSYSDRSEAFF
-	TRBJ2-1	-	TRBV4-1	TGCGCCAGCAGCCAAGTAGTCGGGCCCTACAATGAGCAGTTCTTC	CASSQVVGPYNEQFF
-	TRBJ2-1	TRBD2	TRBV11-1	TGTGCCAGCAGCCGCGGACTAGCTCACAATGAGCAGTTCTTC	CASSRGLAHNEQFF
-	TRBJ1-1	-	TRBV6-6	TGTGCCAGCAGTCTCCGGCTGGCTGAAGCTTTCTTT	CASSLRLAEAFF
-	TRBJ2-6	-	TRBV19	TGTGCCAGTTCGGACCAGGGGGCCAACGTCCTGACTTTC	CASSDQGANVLTF
-	TRBJ1-2	-	TRBV30	TGTGCCTGGAGTTTGGGTACCGTTCGGAACTATGGCTACACCTTC	CAWSLGTVRNYGYTF